This T cell receptor (beta chain) was recorded in a study of shared clonotypes between healthy human individuals. Study context: CD8 memory received one plate per donor, CD8 naive two, CD4 memory three and CD4 naive three.

CDR1 and CDR2 (germline): SGHTA, FQGNSA. Trimming cost V 1 base and J 5 bases; bases outside gene matches: 10. CDR3 length: 16 residues. Study-level findings and limits: Measured sharing among donors was expected to vary with sequencing depth. Richness estimates generally favored naive over memory subsets.

Points on this clone: Its target is unknown.

Once extracted for a subset, genomic DNA was divided evenly among several immunoSEQ plates. Profiling relied on immunoSEQ multiplex PCR, and the TCRdb table lists in-frame clones only, not all of them. The profile shows 1,500,000 or so clones, around 97% of them singletons. The origin of this receptor is a man aged 25-45 years in good health. The source material was naive CD4+ T cells sorted from blood. Documented subset: CD45RA+ positively selected. This chain links TRBV7-2 with TRBJ2-7; TRBD2 aligns across 8 bases. In nucleotides, the CDR3 is TGTGCCAGCAGCTTAGACTCTACCGGGAGGGTCAACGAGCAGTACTTC. Encoded protein: CASSLDSTGRVNEQYF.